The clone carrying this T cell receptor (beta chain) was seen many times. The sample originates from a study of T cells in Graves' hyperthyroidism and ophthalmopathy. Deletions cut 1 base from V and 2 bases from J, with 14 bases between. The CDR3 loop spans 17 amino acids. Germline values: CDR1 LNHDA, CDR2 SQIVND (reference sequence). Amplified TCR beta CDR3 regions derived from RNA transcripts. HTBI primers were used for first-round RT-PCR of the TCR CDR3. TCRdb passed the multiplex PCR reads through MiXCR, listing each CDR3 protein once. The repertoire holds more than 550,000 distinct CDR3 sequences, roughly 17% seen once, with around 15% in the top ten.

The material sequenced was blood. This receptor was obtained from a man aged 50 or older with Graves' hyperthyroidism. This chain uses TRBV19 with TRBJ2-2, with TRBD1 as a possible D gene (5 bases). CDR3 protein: CASSIVSVTENTGELFF. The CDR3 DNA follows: TGTGCCAGTAGTATAGTTAGTGTGACAGAAAACACCGGGGAGCTGTTTTTT.